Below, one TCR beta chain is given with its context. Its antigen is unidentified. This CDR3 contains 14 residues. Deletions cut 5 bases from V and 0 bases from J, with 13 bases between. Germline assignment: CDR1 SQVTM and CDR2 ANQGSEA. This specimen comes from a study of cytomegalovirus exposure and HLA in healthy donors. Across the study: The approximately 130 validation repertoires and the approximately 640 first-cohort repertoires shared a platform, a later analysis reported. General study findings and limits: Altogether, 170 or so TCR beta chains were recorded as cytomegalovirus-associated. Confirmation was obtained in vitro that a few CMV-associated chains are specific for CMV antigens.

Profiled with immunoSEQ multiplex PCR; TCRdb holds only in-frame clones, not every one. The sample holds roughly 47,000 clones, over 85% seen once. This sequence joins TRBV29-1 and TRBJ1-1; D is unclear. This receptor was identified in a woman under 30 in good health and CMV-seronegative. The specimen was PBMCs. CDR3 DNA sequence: TGCAGCGTTAGGCGGATGACCATGAACACTGAAGCTTTCTTT. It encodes CSVRRMTMNTEAFF.